This TCR beta chain derives from a study of T cells in Graves' hyperthyroidism and ophthalmopathy. Study conclusions and caveats: Model-based prediction identified ophthalmopathy a median approximately 6 months prior to its onset. Expanded thyroid clonotypes (above 0.001) were mostly also found in blood.

This clonotype appeared a single time. Its matching antigen is unknown. RNA transcripts provided the source from which TCR beta CDR3 regions were amplified. With the HTBI primer set, the TCR CDR3 went through a first round of RT-PCR. TCRdb reprocessed the multiplex PCR reads via MiXCR and lists one record per CDR3 protein. The sample includes approximately 420,000 distinct CDR3 sequences, roughly 13% of them seen just once. Trimming shortened V by 5 bases and J by 0 bases, and 14 bases separated the two germline ends. The CDR3 extends over 16 amino acids. Germline V gene lookup returns CDR1 LNHDA and CDR2 SQIVND (reference sequence). Hyperthyroidism had been newly diagnosed in patients aged 18 to 65, and its duration was under 2 months. Isolation of PBMCs was performed on around 9.8 ml fresh peripheral blood.

The genes are TRBV19 and TRBJ2-1, with D possibly TRBD2 on 5 matching bases. This receptor was obtained from a woman aged 18-29 years with Graves' hyperthyroidism. Sample: blood. DNA for the CDR3: TGTGCCAGTAGTTGGTTTCCGCGGGCCTCCTACAATGAGCAGTTCTTC. It specifies CASSWFPRASYNEQFF.